This TCR beta chain stems from a study of lymphopenia after photon versus proton radiotherapy (dated by TCRdb to the late 2010s). Notes on the research overall: Photon and proton radiation therapy were compared by the study for their immunological effects in patients with gastrointestinal tumors who developed high-grade lymphopenia. A cohort of some 20 patients with gastrointestinal tumors who received either photon or proton therapy and subsequently developed lymphopenia was included. The goal of the study was to characterize the differences between the two radiation modalities in how they affect the immune system. Overall study results and their limits: Once the lymphocyte count had reached its nadir, the repertoires of photon-treated patients showed oligoclonal expansion, particularly of CD8+ Temra cells, and this expansion drove the decline in diversity. During treatment, patients who received photon therapy lost naive T cells and TCR diversity and gained effector/memory populations, whereas patients who received proton therapy remained relatively stable. Across the cohort, among patients who died, a greater drop in TCR diversity after the nadir was inversely correlated with overall survival time. The survival association was examined only in patients who died, and the authors described better survival with proton therapy as a possibility, not as a demonstrated result.

Receptor amplification or capture employed the immunoSEQ multiplex PCR assay. T cell repertoires were profiled by deep sequencing of rearranged TCR beta loci, alongside multiparametric flow cytometry. The table comes from immuneACCESS by way of TCRdb, which keeps in-frame sequences with V and J called. Part of the clones is missing from these tables; in studies checked, under half for an unresolved V gene and the rest for unknown reasons. The sample table lists approximately 16,000 clones, approximately 82% of them with a count of one. The ten largest make up 20% to 25% of the sample. Notes on this clone: There is no known antigen for this receptor. No much larger clone is present one base from it, and per-base qualities are unavailable.

V drops 2 bases and J drops 3 bases, leaving 8 bases in between. Counted from cysteine to phenylalanine, this CDR3 has 13 amino acids. The retained sequence is limited to the CDR3, 39 bases, with the frame set at the first base. CDR1 and CDR2 were assigned from the germline V gene as MNHEY and SVGAGI. The clonotype comes from a man aged 65 to 79 with pancreatic cancer. The material was peripheral blood, obtained from a patient treated with proton-based radiotherapy. This chain joins TRBV6-5 to TRBJ2-7; the D gene is perhaps TRBD2, from 5 matching bases. The CDR3: CASSYRESYEQYF. The DNA sequence is given as TGTGCCAGCAGTTACAGGGAGAGCTACGAGCAGTACTTC.